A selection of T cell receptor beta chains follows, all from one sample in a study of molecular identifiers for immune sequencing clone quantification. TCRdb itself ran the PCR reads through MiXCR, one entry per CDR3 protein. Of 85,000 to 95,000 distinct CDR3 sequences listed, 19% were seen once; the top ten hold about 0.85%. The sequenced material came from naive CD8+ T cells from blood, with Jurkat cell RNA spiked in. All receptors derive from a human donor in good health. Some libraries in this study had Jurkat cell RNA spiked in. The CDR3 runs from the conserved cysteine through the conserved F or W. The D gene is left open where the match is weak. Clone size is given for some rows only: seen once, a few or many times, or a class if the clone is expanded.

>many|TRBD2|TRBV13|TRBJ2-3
TGTGCCAGCAGCTCACGACTAGCGGATTATATAGATACGCAGTATTTT
CASSSRLADYIDTQYF
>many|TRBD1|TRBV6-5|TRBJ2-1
TGTGCCAGCAGTTACTTCGAGGGGGCCTCCTACAATGAGCAGTTCTTC
CASSYFEGASYNEQFF
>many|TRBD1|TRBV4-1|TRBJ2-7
TGCGCCGGCAGCCAAGTAGACAGGGGTTACGAGCAGTACTTC
CAGSQVDRGYEQYF
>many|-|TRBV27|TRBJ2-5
TGTGCCAGCAGTAGGGGCCAACCTCAAGAGACCCAGTACTTC
CASSRGQPQETQYF
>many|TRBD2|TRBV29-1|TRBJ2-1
TGCAGCGTGGCGGGACTAGCGGATTACAATGAGCAGTTCTTC
CSVAGLADYNEQFF
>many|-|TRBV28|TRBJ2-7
TGTGCCAGCAGCCTTCGGGGGCCGAGCTCCTACGAGCAGTACTTC
CASSLRGPSSYEQYF
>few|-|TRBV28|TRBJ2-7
TGTGCCAGCAGTACTTTTGACGTGAGGAGCTCCTACGAGCGGTACTTC
CASSTFDVRSSYERYF
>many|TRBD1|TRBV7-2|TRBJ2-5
TGTGCCAGCAGCATACCAACAGGGGAAGAGACCCAGTACTTC
CASSIPTGEETQYF
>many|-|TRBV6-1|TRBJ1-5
TGTGCCAGCAGTGAATACAGTAGCACGGCCAATCAGCCCCAGCATTTT
CASSEYSSTANQPQHF
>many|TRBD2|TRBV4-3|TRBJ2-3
TGCGCCAGCAGCCAAGAAATTCCAGCGGGGGGCGCAGATACGCAGTATTTT
CASSQEIPAGGADTQYF
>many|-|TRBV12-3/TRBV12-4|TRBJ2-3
TGTGCCAGCAGCCCCGGGAAGGGGCTCGGCACAGATACGCAGTATTTT
CASSPGKGLGTDTQYF
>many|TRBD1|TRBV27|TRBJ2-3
TGTGCCAGCAGTTTAAAGGACAGGGGGCGTGCAGATACGCAGTATTTT
CASSLKDRGRADTQYF
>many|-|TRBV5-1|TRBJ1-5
TGCGCCAGCAGCTCGACCCCCAGCCTGAGCAGGGGAAATCAGCCCCAGCATTTT
CASSSTPSLSRGNQPQHF
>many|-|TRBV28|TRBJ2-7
TGTGCCAGCAGTTTTACAGGGCCCGAGCAGTACTTC
CASSFTGPEQYF
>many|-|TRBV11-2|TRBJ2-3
TGTGCCAGCAGCCTCTCGATTGGCACAGATACGCAGTATTTT
CASSLSIGTDTQYF
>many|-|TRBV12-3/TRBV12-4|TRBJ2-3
TGTGCCAGCAGGTCGGTCAGGGAAAGGAGTTCAGATACGCAGTATTTT
CASRSVRERSSDTQYF
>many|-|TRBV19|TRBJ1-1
TGTGCCAGTAGTATAGTGCTAGGGATCTACACTGAAGCTTTCTTT
CASSIVLGIYTEAFF
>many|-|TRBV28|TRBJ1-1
TGTGCCAGCAGTTTGAACGGAAACACTGAAGCTTTCTTT
CASSLNGNTEAFF
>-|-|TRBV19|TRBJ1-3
TGTGCCAGTGTCGATGGTTTTTCTGGAAACACCATATATTTT
CASVDGFSGNTIYF
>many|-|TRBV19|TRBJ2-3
TGTGCCAGTAGTAACTCACGGGGGGCCACAGATACGCAGTATTTT
CASSNSRGATDTQYF
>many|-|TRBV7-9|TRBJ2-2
TGTGCCAGCAGCTTTTCGCCGACGATTGGGGAGCTGTTTTTT
CASSFSPTIGELFF
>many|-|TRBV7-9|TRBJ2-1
TGTGCCAGCAGCCTAAGACCGGGGCAGGGGATCAATGAGCAGTTCTTC
CASSLRPGQGINEQFF
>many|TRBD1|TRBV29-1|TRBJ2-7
TGCAGCACAAAGACAGGGAGCTCCTACGAGCAGTACTTC
CSTKTGSSYEQYF
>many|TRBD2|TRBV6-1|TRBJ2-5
TGTGCCAGCAGTGAACTGGGACTAACAAGGAACCAAGAGACCCAGTACTTC
CASSELGLTRNQETQYF
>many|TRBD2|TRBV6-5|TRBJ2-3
TGTGCCAGCAGTTACTCCAATTTACTAGCGGGAGCAGGGGATACGCAGTATTTT
CASSYSNLLAGAGDTQYF
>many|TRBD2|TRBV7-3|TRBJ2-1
TGTGCCAGCAGCCCGGGACTACACTACAATGAGCAGTTCTTC
CASSPGLHYNEQFF
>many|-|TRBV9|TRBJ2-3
TGTGCCAGCAGCCCCTATATGGCAGATACGCAGTATTTT
CASSPYMADTQYF
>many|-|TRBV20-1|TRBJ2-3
TGCAGTGCTCTGAGACCCCTGAGCACAGATACGCAGTATTTT
CSALRPLSTDTQYF
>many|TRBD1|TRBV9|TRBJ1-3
TGTGCCAGCAGCGGCTTTCAGGGGGACTTTGGAAACACCATATATTTT
CASSGFQGDFGNTIYF
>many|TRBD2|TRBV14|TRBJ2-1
TGTGCCAGCAGCCAAGAGACCATCGGACTAGCGGGAGTCTCGTACAATGAGCAGTTCTTC
CASSQETIGLAGVSYNEQFF
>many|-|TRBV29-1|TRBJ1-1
TGCAGCGTTGAGGGGGCGATGGACACTGAAGCTTTCTTT
CSVEGAMDTEAFF
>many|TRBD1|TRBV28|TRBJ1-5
TGTGCCAGCAGTACGGGACAGTATAGCAATCAGCCCCAGCATTTT
CASSTGQYSNQPQHF
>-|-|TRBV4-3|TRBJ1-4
TGCGCCAGCAGCCAGCCTAGGACTGGGGAAAAACTGTTTTTT
CASSQPRTGEKLFF
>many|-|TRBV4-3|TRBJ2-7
TGCGCCAGCAGCCAAGATCGTGGAGGCACCTACGAGCAGTACTTC
CASSQDRGGTYEQYF
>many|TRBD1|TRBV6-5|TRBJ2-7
TGTGCCAGCAGCCCCGGAGGGACAGGAAAAGAGCAGTACTTC
CASSPGGTGKEQYF
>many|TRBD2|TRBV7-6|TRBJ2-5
TGTGCCAGCAGCAAGAGTCTAGCGGGGGGGTACCAAGAGACCCAGTACTTC
CASSKSLAGGYQETQYF
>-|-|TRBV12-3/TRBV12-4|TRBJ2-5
TGTGCCAGCAGCAACGACATACAAGAGACCCAGTACTTC
CASSNDIQETQYF
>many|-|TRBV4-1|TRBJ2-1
TGCGCCAGCAGCCATTTTCAAGGCAATGAGCAGTTCTTC
CASSHFQGNEQFF
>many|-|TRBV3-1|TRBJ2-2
TGTGCCAGCAGCGTTAACACCGGGGAGCTGTTTTTT
CASSVNTGELFF
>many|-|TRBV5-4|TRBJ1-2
TGTGCCAGCAGCGAGCCGACAGCACGCTATGGCTACACCTTC
CASSEPTARYGYTF
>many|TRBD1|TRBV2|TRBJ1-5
TGTGCCAGCAGTACAGGGGGGTACCGGCAGCCCCAGCATTTT
CASSTGGYRQPQHF
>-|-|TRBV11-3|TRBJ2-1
TGTGCCAGCAGCTTGCAGGGGCTCCTTTACAATGAGCAGTTCTTC
CASSLQGLLYNEQFF